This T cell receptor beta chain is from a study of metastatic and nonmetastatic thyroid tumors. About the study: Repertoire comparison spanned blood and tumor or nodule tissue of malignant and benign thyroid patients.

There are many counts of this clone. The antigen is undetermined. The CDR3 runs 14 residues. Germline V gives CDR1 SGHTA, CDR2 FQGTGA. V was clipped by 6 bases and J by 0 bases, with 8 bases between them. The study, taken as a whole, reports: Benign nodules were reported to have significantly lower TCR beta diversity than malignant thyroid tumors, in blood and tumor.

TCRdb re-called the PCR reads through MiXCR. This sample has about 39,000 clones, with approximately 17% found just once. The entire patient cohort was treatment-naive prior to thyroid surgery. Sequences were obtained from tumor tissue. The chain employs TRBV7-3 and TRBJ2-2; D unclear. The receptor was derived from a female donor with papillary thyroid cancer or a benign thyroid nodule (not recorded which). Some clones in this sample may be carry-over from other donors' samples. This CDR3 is CASRVGTNTGELFF. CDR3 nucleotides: TGTGCCAGCAGGGTGGGGACGAACACCGGGGAGCTGTTTTTT.